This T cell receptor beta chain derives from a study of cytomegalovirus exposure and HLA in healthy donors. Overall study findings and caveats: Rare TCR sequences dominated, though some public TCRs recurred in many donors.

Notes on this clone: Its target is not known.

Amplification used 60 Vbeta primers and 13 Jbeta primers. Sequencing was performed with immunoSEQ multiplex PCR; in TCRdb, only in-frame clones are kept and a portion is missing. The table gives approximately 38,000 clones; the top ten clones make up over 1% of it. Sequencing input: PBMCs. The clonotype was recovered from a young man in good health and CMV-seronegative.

The CDR3 coding sequence is TGTGCCAGCAGTAGCCGGGTCGGCACCGGGGAGCTGTTTTTT. It codes for CASSSRVGTGELFF. The rearrangement uses TRBV6-1 and TRBJ2-2; unclear D gene. The CDR3 length is 14 residues. Trimming removed 5 bases from V and 4 bases from J, with 11 bases in between. CDR1 and CDR2 (germline): MNHNS, SASEGT.